This T cell receptor beta chain was found in a study of identical twins. Overall study findings and caveats: Insertions were reduced in abundant cord blood beta clonotypes but not in memory repertoires.

On this clonotype: The antigen is unknown.

TCRdb independently ran MiXCR on the 5' RACE reads; one entry per CDR3 protein. The sample lists hundreds of thousands of distinct CDR3 sequences; roughly 26% were seen once. These sequences were also reported in another study, on T cells expressing NK-cell markers. This second study notes: Uncertainty persisted over the HCMV specificity of expanded NKG2C+ T cell clones.

This TCR was sampled from a woman younger than 30 in good health. The sample taken for sequencing was CD4+ T cells sorted from blood.

As DNA, the CDR3 is TGTGCCAGCAGCCCCGGGGGCCTCAATGAGCAGTTCTTC. This sequence encodes CASSPGGLNEQFF. The genes are TRBV4-2 and TRBJ2-1; tentatively, D is TRBD1 or TRBD2 (6 bases each). The CDR3 extends over 13 amino acids. In germline, CDR1 is LGHNA, CDR2 YNFKEQ. The germline V and J ends were trimmed by 4 bases and 6 bases, with 10 bases remaining between them.